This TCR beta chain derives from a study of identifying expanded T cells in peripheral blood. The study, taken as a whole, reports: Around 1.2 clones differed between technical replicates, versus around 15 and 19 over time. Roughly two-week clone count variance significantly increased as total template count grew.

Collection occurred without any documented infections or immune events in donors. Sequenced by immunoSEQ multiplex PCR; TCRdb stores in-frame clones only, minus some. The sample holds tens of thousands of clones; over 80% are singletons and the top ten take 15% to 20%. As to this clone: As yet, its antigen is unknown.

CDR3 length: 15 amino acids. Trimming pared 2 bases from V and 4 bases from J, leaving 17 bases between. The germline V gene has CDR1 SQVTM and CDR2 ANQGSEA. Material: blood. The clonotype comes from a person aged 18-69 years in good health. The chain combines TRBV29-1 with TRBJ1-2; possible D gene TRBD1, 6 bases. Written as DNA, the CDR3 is TGCAGCGTTGAAACAAAAAGACAGGTCTCCTATGGCTACACCTTC. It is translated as CSVETKRQVSYGYTF.